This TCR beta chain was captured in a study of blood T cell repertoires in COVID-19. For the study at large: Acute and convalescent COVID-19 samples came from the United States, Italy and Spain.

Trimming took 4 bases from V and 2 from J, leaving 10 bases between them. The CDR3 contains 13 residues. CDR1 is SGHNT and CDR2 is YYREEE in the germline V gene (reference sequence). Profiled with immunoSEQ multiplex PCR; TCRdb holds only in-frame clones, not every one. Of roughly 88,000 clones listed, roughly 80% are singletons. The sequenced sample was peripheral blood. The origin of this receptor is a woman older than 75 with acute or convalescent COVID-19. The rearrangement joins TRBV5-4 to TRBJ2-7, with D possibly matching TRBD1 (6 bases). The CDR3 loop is CASSGTPTYEQYF. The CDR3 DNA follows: TGTGCCAGCAGCGGGACACCTACCTACGAGCAGTACTTC.